Shown below are 9 T cell receptor beta chains from a single sample sequenced in a study of PD-1 blockade in classical Hodgkin lymphoma. Indicated time point: cycle 4 day 1 (C4D1), after six to seven weeks of nivolumab. Following autologous stem cell transplantation, relapse occurred in every patient, and exposure to brentuximab vedotin varied. TCRdb's copy holds only in-frame clones and misses some; the assay was immunoSEQ multiplex PCR. There are about 47,000 clones in the sample; approximately 80% occur only once, and under 20% lies in the top ten. This sample comprised peripheral blood mononuclear cells (PBMCs), obtained before the fourth cycle of nivolumab. Source of these receptors: a human donor with classical Hodgkin lymphoma.

This clone was seen a single time. V and J are TRBV15 and TRBJ2-4; 9 bases are shared with TRBD2. The CDR3 runs to 15 residues. V shed 3 bases, J shed 1 base, and the junction held 1 base outside the gene matches. Looked up from germline, CDR1 is LNHNV and CDR2 is YYDKDF (reference sequence). The chain's CDR3 is CATSSGLAAKNIQYF. The CDR3 region has the DNA TGTGCCACCAGCAGCGGACTAGCGGCCAAAAACATTCAGTACTTC.

The chain couples TRBV7-8 to TRBJ1-2; D possibly corresponds to TRBD1 (5 bases). Germline V lookup: CDR1 SGHVS, CDR2 FQNEAQ. V was cut by 0 bases and J by 6 bases, with 8 bases left in between. The CDR3 loop spans 13 amino acids. The CDR3 loop is CASSLAGVDGYTF. DNA of the CDR3: TGTGCCAGCAGCTTAGCAGGGGTGGATGGCTACACCTTC.

The chain joins TRBV19 to TRBJ2-1, with D unclear. The CDR3 covers 16 residues. Trimming stripped 7 bases from V and 6 bases from J, with 22 bases between. CDR1 is LNHDA, CDR2 SQIVND, per germline (reference sequence). The CDR3 nucleotides are TGTGCCAGTACCCCCGGATACGGGTCAATCTCCAATGAGCAGTTCTTC. Encoded protein: CASTPGYGSISNEQFF.

The CDR3 DNA reads TGTGCCAGCACCGACAATTCGGGCGGACGAGAGACCCAGTACTTC. This translates into CASTDNSGGRETQYF. The V call is TRBV7-2, the J call TRBJ2-5, with D unresolved. V lost 7 bases to trimming and J lost 4 bases, with 19 bases between them. Germline V CDR1 and CDR2: SGHTA, FQGNSA. This CDR3 region has 15 residues.

The chain joins TRBV2 to TRBJ2-1; the D is unclear. The CDR3 totals 18 residues. Germline V gene data show CDR1 as SNHLY and CDR2 as FYNNEI. Trimming stripped 6 bases from V and 0 bases from J, with 21 bases between. CDR3 amino acids: CASSSSPAGRNSYNEQFF. CDR3 DNA: TGTGCCAGCAGCTCGTCCCCGGCAGGCCGCAACTCCTACAATGAGCAGTTCTTC.

This chain joins TRBV5-1 and TRBJ2-5; D unresolved. V was trimmed by 0 bases and J by 4 bases, leaving 7 bases between them. The CDR3 length is 13 residues. In germline, CDR1 is SGHRS, CDR2 YFSETQ. CDR3 nucleotide sequence: TGCGCCAGCAGCTTGGATCAGAGAGAGACCCAGTACTTC. Residues: CASSLDQRETQYF.

This sequence joins TRBV2 and TRBJ2-5, with TRBD2 matching 16 bases. The V gene end was trimmed by 5 bases and the J gene end by 5 bases; junction bases not matched to a gene: 20. The CDR3 has 21 residues. CDR1 is SNHLY and CDR2 is FYNNEI in the germline V gene. CDR3 DNA: TGTGCCAGCAGTTTCCGGAGGGCCGGGACTAGCGGGGGGGCAATTGGGGAGACCCAGTACTTC. Translated, it gives CASSFRRAGTSGGAIGETQYF.

The chain is built from TRBV5-4 and TRBJ2-5, with 7 bases identical to TRBD1. The DNA end lines up better with TRBJ2-7; the J call may be wrong. The CDR3 is 14 amino acids. The germline V gene encodes CDR1 SGHNT and CDR2 YYREEE (reference sequence). Here the CDR3 DNA reads TGTGCCAGCAGTGAAGGCAGGGGGTCCTACGAGCAGTACTTC. This translates into CASSEGRGSYEQYF.

The chain is built from TRBV9 and TRBJ2-7, with D possibly being TRBD2 (6 bases). V gave up 0 bases and J gave up 6 bases, with 10 bases separating them. The CDR3 is 13 residues long. Germline CDR1 reads SGDLS; CDR2 reads YYNGEE. CDR3 residues: CASSVDLASEQYF. For the CDR3, the DNA is TGTGCCAGCAGCGTAGACCTAGCGAGCGAGCAGTACTTC.